The text below deals with one T cell receptor beta chain. The antigen is unknown. The read finishes 3 residues shy of the CDR3 end, and the germline J gene is used to complete it. The method was immunoSEQ multiplex PCR; TCRdb's version includes in-frame clones alone and lacks a portion of them. The sample table sets out 40,000 to 55,000 clones. The source of the sample is a study of T cells in women clearing cervical HPV infection. Across the whole study: Women with histologically confirmed HPV16-related CIN3 or worse, 2 with invasive cancer, served as cases. Study observations and caveats: T-cell numbers per sample were unknown and may explain richness differences. A classifier using richness and V gene abundances reached an AUC of roughly 0.83.

The CDR3 covers 17 residues. Germline assignment: CDR1 SGHTA and CDR2 FQGTGA. V and J are TRBV7-3 and TRBJ1-4; D might be TRBD1 (5 bases). This TCR came from a woman aged 18 to 75 with a cervical HPV16 infection that either progressed to CIN3+ or cleared (not recorded which). Input material: blood buffy coat. The CDR3 protein is CASSLRYGAVDNSPLFF. Incomplete CDR3 DNA: TGTGCCAGCAGCTTAAGGTATGGGGCGGTAGATAATTCACCA.